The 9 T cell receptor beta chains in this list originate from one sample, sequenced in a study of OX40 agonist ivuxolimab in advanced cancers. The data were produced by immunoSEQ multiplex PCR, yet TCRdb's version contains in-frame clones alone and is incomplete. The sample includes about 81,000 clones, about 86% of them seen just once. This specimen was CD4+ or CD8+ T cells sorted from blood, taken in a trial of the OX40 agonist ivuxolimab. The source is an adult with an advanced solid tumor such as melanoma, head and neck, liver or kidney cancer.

The CDR3 here is CASSVAPGHNTGELFF. The CDR3 nucleotides are TGTGCCAGCAGCGTAGCTCCGGGACATAACACCGGGGAGCTGTTTTTT. The V and J genes are TRBV9 and TRBJ2-2, with D maybe TRBD1 (6 bases). The CDR3 length is 16 residues. Germline V lookup: CDR1 SGDLS, CDR2 YYNGEE. V was pared by 0 bases and J by 2 bases, with 11 bases between. Using reference TRBV9 and TRBJ2-2 for the parts outside the CDR3, the full variable domain is DSGVTQTPKHLITATGQRVTLRCSPRSGDLSVYWYQQSLDQGLQFLIQYYNGEERAKGNILERFSAQQFPDLHSELNLSSLELGDSALYFCASSVAPGHNTGELFFGEGSRLTVL.

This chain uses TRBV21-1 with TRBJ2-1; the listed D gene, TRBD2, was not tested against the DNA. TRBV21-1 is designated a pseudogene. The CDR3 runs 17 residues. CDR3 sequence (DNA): TGTGCCAGCAGCAAAGGGAGGACTAGCGGGAGTGACGATGAGCAGTTCTTC. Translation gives CASSKGRTSGSDDEQFF.

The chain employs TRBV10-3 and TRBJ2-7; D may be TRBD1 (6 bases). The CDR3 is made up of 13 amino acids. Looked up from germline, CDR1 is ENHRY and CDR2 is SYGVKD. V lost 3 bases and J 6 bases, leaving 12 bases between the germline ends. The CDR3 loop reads CAISDNRVSEQYV. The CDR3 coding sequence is TGTGCCATCAGTGATAACAGGGTATCCGAGCAGTACGTC.

Written as DNA, the CDR3 is TGTGCCAGCAGCATGAGAGGGGATAATTCACCCCTCCACTTT. As protein: CASSMRGDNSPLHF. V is TRBV7-9 and J is TRBJ1-6; a weak D match, TRBD1 (5 bases). Trimming removed 5 bases from V and 5 bases from J, with 10 bases in between. CDR3 length equals 14 residues. Germline CDR1 is SEHNR and CDR2 is FQNEAQ (reference sequence).

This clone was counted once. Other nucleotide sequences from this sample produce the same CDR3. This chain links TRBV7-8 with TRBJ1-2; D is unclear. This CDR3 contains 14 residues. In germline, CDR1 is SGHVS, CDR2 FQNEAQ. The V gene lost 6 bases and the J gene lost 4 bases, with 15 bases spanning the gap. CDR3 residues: CASSEPPPGYGYTF. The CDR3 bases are TGTGCCAGCAGTGAACCACCGCCCGGCTATGGCTACACCTTC.

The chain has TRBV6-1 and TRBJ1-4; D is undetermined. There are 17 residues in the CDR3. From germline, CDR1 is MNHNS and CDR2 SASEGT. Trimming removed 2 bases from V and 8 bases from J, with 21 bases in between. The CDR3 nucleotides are TGTGCCAGCAGTGAACATGGGAGGGAACCCCCTAGCGAAAAACTGTTTTTT. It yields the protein CASSEHGREPPSEKLFF.

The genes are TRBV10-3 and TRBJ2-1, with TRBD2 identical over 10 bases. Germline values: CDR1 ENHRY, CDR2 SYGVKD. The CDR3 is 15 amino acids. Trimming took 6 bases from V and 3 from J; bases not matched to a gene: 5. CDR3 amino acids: CAISPSGGGYNEQFF. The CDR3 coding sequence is TGTGCCATCAGCCCAAGCGGGGGGGGCTACAATGAGCAGTTCTTC.

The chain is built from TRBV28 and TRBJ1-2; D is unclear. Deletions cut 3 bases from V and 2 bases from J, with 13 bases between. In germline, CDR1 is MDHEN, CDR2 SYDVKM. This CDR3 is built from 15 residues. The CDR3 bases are TGTGCCAGCAGTTTTTGGGTGTCTCCCAACTATGGCTACACCTTC. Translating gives CASSFWVSPNYGYTF.

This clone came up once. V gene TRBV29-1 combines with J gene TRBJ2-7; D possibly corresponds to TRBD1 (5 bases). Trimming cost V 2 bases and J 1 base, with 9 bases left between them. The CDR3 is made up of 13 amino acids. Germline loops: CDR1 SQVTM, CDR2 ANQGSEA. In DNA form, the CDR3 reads TGCAGCGTTGAAACAGGATCTTCCTACGAGCAGTACTTC. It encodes CSVETGSSYEQYF.